This passage covers 8 T cell receptor beta chains from one sample sequenced in a study of blood T cells in healthy people across ages. Then a second PCR, running roughly 7 to 11 cycles, was carried out with a sample-barcoded 5' primer and a J-beta primer mix. TCRdb ran MiXCR on the 5' RACE reads and lists one entry per CDR3 protein. The repertoire holds 1,500,000 or so distinct CDR3 sequences, with roughly two fifths as singletons. Sequenced input: blood. These receptors came from a young woman in good health.

The V call is TRBV3-1, the J call TRBJ1-1; tentative D call: TRBD1 (6 bases). The CDR3 extends over 14 amino acids. V gave up 6 bases and J gave up 4 bases, with 15 bases separating them. Germline V gene lookup returns CDR1 LGHDT and CDR2 YNNKEL (reference sequence). The CDR3 reads CASRLGGGGTEAFF. The CDR3 DNA reads as TGTGCCAGCAGACTCGGAGGGGGTGGCACTGAAGCTTTCTTT.

Regarding this clonotype: This clone may be a read error of a much larger clone one base away. The rearrangement joins TRBV9 to TRBJ2-1, with TRBD2 identical over 9 bases. CDR3 length equals 15 residues. Germline V gene sequence: CDR1 SGDLS, CDR2 YYNGEE. The V segment lost 0 bases and the J segment 8 bases; nucleotides outside the gene matches: 6. The DNA of the CDR3 is TGTGCCAGCAGCGTAGAAGGACTAGCGACGGATGAGCAGTTCTTC. Translating it yields CASSVEGLATDEQFF.

The rearrangement uses TRBV7-9 and TRBJ2-1, with 9 bases identical to TRBD1. The CDR3 is 15 residues long. Germline CDR1 SEHNR, CDR2 FQNEAQ (reference sequence). Trimming removed 4 bases from V and 7 bases from J; junction bases left unmatched: 8. For the CDR3, the DNA is TGTGCCAGCAGCTCCTTAGGGACAGGGATGAATGAGCAGTTCTTC. Amino acid sequence: CASSSLGTGMNEQFF. The variable domain in full, completed from reference TRBV7-9 and TRBJ2-1, reads DTGVSQNPRHKITKRGQNVTFRCDPISEHNRLYWYRQTLGQGPEFLTYFQNEAQLEKSRLLSDRFSAERPKGSFSTLEIQRTEQGDSAMYLCASSSLGTGMNEQFFGPGTRLTVL.

This chain connects TRBV20-1 to TRBJ1-5, with 7 nucleotides matching TRBD1. CDR1 is DFQATT, CDR2 SNEGSKA, per germline (reference sequence). After removal of 3 bases from V and 3 bases from J, the junction contained 5 bases not matched to a gene. This CDR3 comprises 14 residues. This chain's CDR3 is CSASWGTANQPQHF. In nucleotides, the CDR3 is TGCAGTGCTAGCTGGGGGACAGCCAATCAGCCCCAGCATTTT.

This rearrangement joins TRBV7-9 to TRBJ1-6; D gene unclear. CDR1 SEHNR and CDR2 FQNEAQ come from the germline V gene (reference sequence). With 5 bases removed from V and 9 bases from J, the gap between germline ends came to 14 bases. There are 14 residues in the CDR3. CDR3 nucleotides: TGTGCCAGCAGCCCAATTCTAGCGCGTTCACCCCTCCACTTT. Its protein is CASSPILARSPLHF.

The rearrangement links TRBV11-2 to TRBJ2-1, with D perhaps matching TRBD1 or TRBD2 (5 bases each). The V end lost 6 bases, the J end lost 0 bases, and 21 bases lay between the germline ends. The CDR3 consists of 18 residues. From germline, CDR1 is SGHAT and CDR2 FQNNGV. The CDR3 coding sequence is TGTGCCAGCAGGAGCCGGGGCTCCCAGAGAAGCTCCTACAATGAGCAGTTCTTC. Translated: CASRSRGSQRSSYNEQFF.

V and J are TRBV12-3 or TRBV12-4 and TRBJ2-1; TRBD1 might be the D (5 bases). This CDR3 comprises 12 residues. V was shortened by 2 bases and J by 9 bases, with 8 bases between the two germline ends. CDR3 in DNA: TGTGCCAGCAGTTTAATCCAGGGTGAGCAGTTCTTC. It is translated as CASSLIQGEQFF.

V is TRBV20-1 and J is TRBJ2-5; D is perhaps TRBD2 (5 bases). The germline V gene has CDR1 DFQATT and CDR2 SNEGSKA (reference sequence). V lost 0 bases and J 11 bases, leaving 16 bases between the germline ends. This CDR3 region has 13 residues. The CDR3, as DNA: TGCAGTGCTAGAGATGCACTAGTGGGTGAGCAGTACTTC. Translated, it gives CSARDALVGEQYF.